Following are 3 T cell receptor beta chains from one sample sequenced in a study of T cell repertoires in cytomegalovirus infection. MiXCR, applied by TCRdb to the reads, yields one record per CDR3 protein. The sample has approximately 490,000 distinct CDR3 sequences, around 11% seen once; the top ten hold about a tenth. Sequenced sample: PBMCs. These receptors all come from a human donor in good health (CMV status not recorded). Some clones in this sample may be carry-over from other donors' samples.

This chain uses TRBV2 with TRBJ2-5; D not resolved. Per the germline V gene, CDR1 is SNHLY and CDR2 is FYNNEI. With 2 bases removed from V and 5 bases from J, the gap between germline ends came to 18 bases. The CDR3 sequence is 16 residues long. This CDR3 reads CASSELVSGGSETQYF. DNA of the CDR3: TGTGCCAGCAGTGAACTTGTGAGTGGCGGCTCGGAGACCCAGTACTTC.

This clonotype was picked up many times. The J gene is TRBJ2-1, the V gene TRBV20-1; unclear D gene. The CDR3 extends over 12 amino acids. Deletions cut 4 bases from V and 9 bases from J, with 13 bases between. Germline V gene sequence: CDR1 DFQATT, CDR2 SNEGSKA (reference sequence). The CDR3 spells CSAIYPGREQFF. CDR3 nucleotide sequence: TGCAGTGCTATATACCCCGGCCGTGAGCAGTTCTTC.

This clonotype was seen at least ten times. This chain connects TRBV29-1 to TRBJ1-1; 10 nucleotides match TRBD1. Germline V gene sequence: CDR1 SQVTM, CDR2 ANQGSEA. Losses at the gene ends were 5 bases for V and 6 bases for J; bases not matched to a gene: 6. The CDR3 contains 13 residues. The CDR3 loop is CSVSTGGGAEAFF. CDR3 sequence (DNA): TGCAGCGTTTCGACAGGGGGCGGCGCTGAAGCTTTCTTT.